Listed below are T cell receptor beta chains from one sample, sequenced in a study of T cells after yellow fever vaccination. TCRdb independently ran MiXCR on the 5' RACE reads; one entry per CDR3 protein. The sample includes 500,000 to 650,000 distinct CDR3 sequences, approximately 16% of them seen just once. The sample in question was PBMCs, obtained 5 days after the first yellow fever vaccination. These receptors were collected from a man between 18 and 35 years old who received the YFV17D yellow fever vaccine. Each CDR3 is given with its conserved first and last residue. D genes are given only for firm matches. Where a row states a size, it is once, few, many or the class of an expanded clone; other rows omit it.

cdr3_length j_call clone_size d_call v_call cdr3_nt cdr3_aa
15 TRBJ2-1 NA NA TRBV7-3 TGTGCCAGCAGCTTTTCCTACGCGGGTTTGAATGAGCAGTTCTTC CASSFSYAGLNEQFF
16 TRBJ1-2 NA TRBD1 TRBV20-1 TGCAGTGCTAGAGATCGAACGACAGGGGGAAACTATGGCTACACCTTC CSARDRTTGGNYGYTF
13 TRBJ2-7 many TRBD1 TRBV29-1 TGCAGCGGGTCGGCGACAGGGGCGGGCGAGCAGTACTTC CSGSATGAGEQYF
16 TRBJ2-7 NA NA TRBV11-2 TGTGCCAGCAGCTTAGTCCGGGGGGCGGGCTCCTACGAGCAGTACTTC CASSLVRGAGSYEQYF
13 TRBJ2-5 NA NA TRBV9 TGTGCCAGCAGCCCGGGCCATGAAGAGTCCCAGTACTTC CASSPGHEESQYF
13 TRBJ1-5 NA NA TRBV6-6 TGTGCCAGCACCTCTATCGGCAATCAGCCCCAGCATTTT CASTSIGNQPQHF
15 TRBJ2-1 few TRBD1 TRBV5-1 TGCGCCAGCAGCTTGTTCGGGACAGGGTCCAATGAGCAGTTCTTC CASSLFGTGSNEQFF
15 TRBJ2-3 NA NA TRBV28 NA CASSSSGDHTDTQYF
15 TRBJ2-2 NA TRBD2 TRBV7-3 TGTGCCAGCAACTCGGCGGGGGGAGAGACCGGGGAGCTGTTTTTT CASNSAGGETGELFF
12 TRBJ2-1 few NA TRBV5-1 TGCGCCAGCAGCTTGGCCGAGGATGAGCAGTTCTTC CASSLAEDEQFF
15 TRBJ1-6 NA TRBD1 TRBV4-3 TGCGCCAGCAGCCAAGACCGGACAGGTGTTTCACCCCTCCACTTT CASSQDRTGVSPLHF
16 TRBJ1-2 NA NA TRBV4-1 TGCGCCAGCAGTGTCTCCGGGACGCCGGGCCCCTATGGCTACACCTTC CASSVSGTPGPYGYTF
15 TRBJ2-7 NA NA TRBV6-2/TRBV6-3 TGTGCCAGCAATTTCAAACCCACAGGGAACTACGAGCAGTACTTC CASNFKPTGNYEQYF
15 TRBJ2-2 NA TRBD1 TRBV28 TGTGCCAGCAGTCTCGGGACAGCCTCTAGCGGGGAGCTGTTTTTT CASSLGTASSGELFF
14 TRBJ2-5 few NA TRBV29-1 TGCAGCGTCCCTAAGTGGCGGGACCAAGAGACCCAGTACTTC CSVPKWRDQETQYF
15 TRBJ2-5 many NA TRBV7-2 TGTGCCAGCAGCAATAGCGAGGGGGGCTCAGAGACCCAGTACTTC CASSNSEGGSETQYF
16 TRBJ2-2 NA NA TRBV7-9 TGTGCCAGCAGCTTAGAGGTTACGCCGAACACCGGGGAGCTGTTTTTT CASSLEVTPNTGELFF
15 TRBJ1-1 NA TRBD1 TRBV6-1 TGTGCCAGCAGAAGACAGGGAATCATGAACACTGAAGCTTTCTTT CASRRQGIMNTEAFF
16 TRBJ2-4 NA TRBD1 TRBV4-1 TGCGCCAGCAGCCAAGAGGGGACAGGGGGCAGAAACATTCAGTACTTC CASSQEGTGGRNIQYF
19 TRBJ1-1 NA NA TRBV5-4 TGTGCCAGCAGCTTGGGAGGAGTGGGATCGCGGCTCAAGTTTGTTGAAGCTTTCTTT CASSLGGVGSRLKFVEAFF
16 TRBJ1-5 NA NA TRBV12-3/TRBV12-4 TGTGCCAGCAGTTTTGGACAGCCGTATAGCAATCAGCCCCAGCATTTT CASSFGQPYSNQPQHF
14 TRBJ2-3 NA TRBD1 TRBV5-1 TGCGCCAGCCAGGGGGCAGGGGGCCCAGATACGCAGTATTTT CASQGAGGPDTQYF
14 TRBJ2-2 NA NA TRBV5-1 TGCGCCAGCACGTCGGGGACCCGCGCCGGGGAGCTGTTTTTT CASTSGTRAGELFF
15 TRBJ2-5 NA NA TRBV28 TGTGCCACCTTTTATGCAGGGGAGGGTCGGGAGACCCAGTACTTC CATFYAGEGRETQYF
14 TRBJ2-5 NA NA TRBV5-1 TGCGCCAGCAGTGGGCAGGGGGGGTCGGAGACCCAGTACTTC CASSGQGGSETQYF
17 TRBJ1-2 NA TRBD1 TRBV5-1 TGCGCCAGCAGCTCTTTTTCAGTTTCGGACAGGGGGCCCTTCCTCATCTTC CASSSFSVSDRGPFLIF